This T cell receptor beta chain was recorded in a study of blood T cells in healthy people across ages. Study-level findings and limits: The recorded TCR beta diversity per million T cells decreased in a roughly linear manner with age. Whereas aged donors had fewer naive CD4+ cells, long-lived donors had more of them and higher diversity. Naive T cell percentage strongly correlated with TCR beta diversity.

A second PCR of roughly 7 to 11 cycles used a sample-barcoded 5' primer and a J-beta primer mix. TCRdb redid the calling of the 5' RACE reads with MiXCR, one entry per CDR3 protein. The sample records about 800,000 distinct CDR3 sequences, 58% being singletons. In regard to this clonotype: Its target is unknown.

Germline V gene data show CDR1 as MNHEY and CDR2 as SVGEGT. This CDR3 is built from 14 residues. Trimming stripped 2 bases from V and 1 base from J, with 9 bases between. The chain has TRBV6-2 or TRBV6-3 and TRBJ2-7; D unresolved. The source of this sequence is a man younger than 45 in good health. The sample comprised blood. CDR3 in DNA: TGTGCCAGCAGTTACGTGACTGATTCCTACGAGCAGTACTTC. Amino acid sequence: CASSYVTDSYEQYF.